This TCR beta chain is drawn from a study of blood T cell repertoires in COVID-19 (dated by TCRdb to 2018 to 2020). With respect to the entire study: Samples from collaborators originated in the United States, Italy and Spain and spanned both the acute and convalescent phases of COVID-19. The material from the prospective study consisted of cDNA or gDNA derived from T cells, B-cell-depleted T cells, or PBMCs. Where available, HLA class I and class II types were obtained from metadata supplied by the sample provider rather than from assay-based typing. The sample metadata nearly always contained a de-identified subject ID, COVID-19 status, age in years and sex. The repertoires were released in a freely available public database meant as a resource for research on the immune response to SARS-CoV-2. Deeply sampled blood TCRbeta repertoires from subjects exposed to, actively infected with, or recovered from COVID-19 were included in the dataset. The samples were drawn from the first 160 participants of the ongoing ImmuneRACE study and from 1,254 subjects provided by 6 global collaborators. Study-wide conclusions, independent of this receptor: Clinical and demographic metadata were provided uncurated, with the amount varying by source and participant.

One collaborating source in Seattle enrolled patients during active infection and followed them longitudinally through the course of disease. Whole blood was collected in K2EDTA tubes by collaborating institutions according to the institutions' own protocols. For TCRbeta analysis, collaborators shipped samples in one of three forms: frozen whole blood, isolated PBMCs, or DNA extracted from either of those sample types. A remark on this clone: Its antigen remains undetermined. The record has no base qualities; no much larger clone is one base away.

TCRbeta CDR3 regions were amplified from genomic DNA by means of the immunoSEQ Assay, a bias-controlled multiplex PCR. Processing in the source paper ran as follows. The number of nucleated cells in each sample was estimated by amplification of reference gene primers within the assay. To quantify the absolute abundance of each unique TCRbeta CDR3 rearrangement, sequence reads were collapsed and filtered. Productive Simpson clonality was computed per sample as the square root of Simpson's diversity index over productive rearrangements. TCRdb stores this immuneACCESS table with in-frame sequences only. Part of the clones is absent; in the studies checked, under half of the shortfall reflects unresolved V genes, and no reason is known for the rest. V, J and clone size were drawn from that table, and D and trimming were deduced from the DNA. The table for this sample lists hundreds of thousands of clones; about 82% of them were counted only once. The ten largest clones add up to approximately 5% of the sample.

The clonotype comes from a woman over 75 with COVID-19, enrolled during active disease. Input material: peripheral blood.

The DNA reads TGTGCCAGCAGTTACTCGAATAGGGAGAGGGGCTACACCTTC. Translated, this gives CASSYSNRERGYTF. The chain joins TRBV6-5 to TRBJ1-2, with an unclear D gene assignment. The CDR3 measures 14 amino acids from cysteine to phenylalanine. Here the CDR3 DNA is all that survives: 42 bases in frame from base 1. According to the germline V gene, CDR1 reads MNHEY and CDR2 reads SVGAGI. The junction carries 13 bases between V and J, which are trimmed by 0 bases and 8 bases respectively.